This T cell receptor (beta chain) was documented in a study of technical replicates of blood from a few donors. The CDR3 has 16 residues. Germline assignment: CDR1 LNHDA and CDR2 SQIVND (reference sequence). J gave up 0 bases and V 5 bases, and 9 bases lay outside the gene matches. TCRdb's copy holds only in-frame clones and misses some; the assay was immunoSEQ multiplex PCR. The data show about 88,000 clones, with 95% seen just once and around 0.3% held by the top ten. This sequence joins TRBV19 and TRBJ2-7, with 8 bases identical to TRBD2. Input material: T cells isolated from PBMCs. The source is a human donor in good health. The chain's CDR3 is CASSAVSGTSSYEQYF. CDR3 in DNA: TGTGCCAGTAGTGCCGTTAGCGGGACCAGCTCCTACGAGCAGTACTTC. Full variable domain (remainder filled in from reference TRBV19 and TRBJ2-7): DGGITQSPKYLFRKEGQNVTLSCEQNLNHDAMYWYRQDPGQGLRLIYYSQIVNDFQKGDIAEGYSVSREKKESFPLTVTSAQKNPTAFYLCASSAVSGTSSYEQYFGPGTRLTVT.